Below are 19 T cell receptor beta chains sequenced from a single sample in a study of CD8+CD57+ T cells in acquired aplastic anemia. Researchers used genomic DNA as the template to profile TCR beta VDJ and CDR3. MiXCR, applied by TCRdb to the reads, yields one record per CDR3 protein. Of about 160,000 distinct CDR3 sequences listed, approximately 43% are singletons. The specimen sequenced was sorted CD4+, CD8+, or CD8+CD57+ T cells (not recorded which) from PBMCs. All receptors derive from a human donor in good health.

This chain connects TRBV28 to TRBJ2-2; D is perhaps TRBD1 (7 bases). CDR1 and CDR2 from the germline V gene are MDHEN and SYDVKM. CDR3 length: 14 residues. V was trimmed by 6 bases and J by 4 bases, leaving 12 bases between them. For the CDR3, the DNA is TGTGCCAGCAGGCATCAGGGGGGCACCGGGGAGCTGTTTTTT. It specifies CASRHQGGTGELFF.

The V and J genes are TRBV5-1 and TRBJ2-1; TRBD2 aligns across 7 bases. Germline V gene sequence: CDR1 SGHRS, CDR2 YFSETQ. Trimming at V came to 6 bases and at J to 0 bases, leaving 15 bases not matched to a gene. This CDR3 region has 18 residues. CDR3 amino acids: CASTSSGFASSSYNEQFF. Here the CDR3 DNA reads TGCGCCAGCACCAGTAGCGGGTTCGCTTCAAGCTCCTACAATGAGCAGTTCTTC.

The chain links TRBV20-1 to TRBJ2-2; perhaps TRBD2 as D (5 bases). The length of the CDR3 is 11 residues. V lost 5 bases, J lost 8 bases, and 9 bases lay in between. Germline assignment: CDR1 DFQATT and CDR2 SNEGSKA (reference sequence). CDR3 nucleotide sequence: TGCAGTGCTCGAGGGAGTGGGGAGCTGTTTTTT. Encoded protein: CSARGSGELFF.

The V call is TRBV24-1, the J call TRBJ2-3; D may be TRBD1 or TRBD2 (5 bases each). V lost 4 bases and J 2 bases, leaving 12 bases between the germline ends. Germline V gives CDR1 KGHDR, CDR2 SFDVKD. This CDR3 contains 15 residues. The CDR3 protein is CATSDPGTPTDTQYF. The CDR3, as DNA: TGTGCCACCAGTGACCCCGGGACCCCCACAGATACGCAGTATTTT.

This clonotype was counted at least ten times. This chain links TRBV6-1 with TRBJ2-7; 7 bases match TRBD1. Germline values: CDR1 MNHNS, CDR2 SASEGT. CDR3 length: 16 amino acids. V trimming: 7 bases; J trimming: 3 bases; junction bases outside the gene matches: 15. CDR3 DNA: TGTGCCAGCAATGGTGGGGGACAGCGGCGAGGCTACGAGCAGTACTTC. This gives the protein CASNGGGQRRGYEQYF.

Ten or more counts support this clonotype. V usage is TRBV6-1 and J usage is TRBJ2-1; TRBD2 aligns across 14 bases. The CDR3 contains 14 residues. J was trimmed by 9 bases and V by 5 bases; bases with no gene match: 3. The germline gives CDR1 MNHNS, CDR2 SASEGT. DNA of the CDR3: TGTGCCAGCAGTACTGGACTAGCGGGGGGTGAGCAGTTCTTC. It codes for CASSTGLAGGEQFF.

Points on this clonotype: Since a much larger clone is just one base distant, this may be a read error. The chain carries TRBV29-1 and TRBJ2-7; possibly TRBD2 for D (6 bases). CDR1 SQVTM and CDR2 ANQGSEA come from the germline V gene. This CDR3 is 13 amino acids long. Between the trimmed V and J ends, which lost 5 bases and 6 bases, there was a span of 17 bases. The CDR3 reads CSVPRDLAREQYF. The CDR3 DNA sequence: TGCAGCGTTCCCAGGGACTTGGCGCGCGAGCAGTACTTC.

The rearrangement uses TRBV4-1 and TRBJ2-7; D uncertain. Germline CDR1 and CDR2: MGHRA and YSYEKL. The CDR3 sequence is 17 residues long. Trimming pared 5 bases from V and 4 bases from J, leaving 24 bases between. In nucleotides, the CDR3 is TGCGCCAGCAGCGCACACAGTTTTTACAAGGTTCGATACGAGCAGTACTTC. Its protein product is CASSAHSFYKVRYEQYF.

This clonotype was counted at least ten times. The chain couples TRBV19 to TRBJ2-1, with 7 bases aligning to TRBD2. CDR3 length equals 14 residues. The trim removed 7 bases at V and 3 bases at J, leaving 6 bases unmatched. Germline V lookup: CDR1 LNHDA, CDR2 SQIVND (reference sequence). This CDR3 reads CASKLGGIYNEQFF. As DNA, the CDR3 is TGTGCCAGTAAGCTGGGAGGGATCTACAATGAGCAGTTCTTC.

This clonotype was picked up a small number of times. The chain joins TRBV28 to TRBJ2-7; maybe TRBD1 (6 bases). Trimming removed 2 bases at V and 3 bases at J, with 8 bases between. Germline V gene data show CDR1 as MDHEN and CDR2 as SYDVKM. CDR3 length: 13 residues. In nucleotides, the CDR3 is TGTGCCAGCAGTTTACCACAGGGCTACGAGCAGTACTTC. It translates to CASSLPQGYEQYF. The entire variable domain, with the rest obtained from reference TRBV28 and TRBJ2-7, is as follows: DVKVTQSSRYLVKRTGEKVFLECVQDMDHENMFWYRQDPGLGLRLIYFSYDVKMKEKGDIPEGYSVSREKKERFSLILESASTNQTSMYLCASSLPQGYEQYFGPGTRLTVT.

This clonotype was counted at least ten times. The V and J genes are TRBV24-1 and TRBJ1-1; 8 bases line up with TRBD1. The V gene end was trimmed by 3 bases and the J gene end by 4 bases; junction bases not matched to a gene: 6. CDR1 KGHDR and CDR2 SFDVKD come from the germline V gene. The length of the CDR3 is 15 residues. In DNA form, the CDR3 reads TGTGCCACCAGTGATCCGCAGGGGGCGAGCACTGAAGCTTTCTTT. Its protein is CATSDPQGASTEAFF.

Written as DNA, the CDR3 is TGTGCCAGTAGCGTGGCGGGGAGGAGCACAGATACGCAGTATTTT. Amino acid sequence: CASSVAGRSTDTQYF. The chain carries TRBV19 and TRBJ2-3; perhaps TRBD2 as D (6 bases). CDR3 length equals 15 residues. Germline V gene lookup returns CDR1 LNHDA and CDR2 SQIVND (reference sequence). Between the trimmed V and J ends, which lost 6 bases and 0 bases, there was a span of 13 bases. Drawing the rest from reference TRBV19 and TRBJ2-3, the complete variable domain is DGGITQSPKYLFRKEGQNVTLSCEQNLNHDAMYWYRQDPGQGLRLIYYSQIVNDFQKGDIAEGYSVSREKKESFPLTVTSAQKNPTAFYLCASSVAGRSTDTQYFGPGTRLTVL.

This clonotype was seen at least ten times. The rearrangement joins TRBV20-1 to TRBJ2-3; 8 bases agree with TRBD2. In germline, CDR1 is DFQATT, CDR2 SNEGSKA (reference sequence). J gave up 2 bases and V 2 bases, and 3 bases lay outside the gene matches. The CDR3 length is 14 residues. CDR3 sequence: CSARLAGNTDTQYF. CDR3 DNA: TGCAGTGCTAGATTAGCGGGGAACACAGATACGCAGTATTTT.

Details on this clonotype: This may be a read error: a much more frequent sequence differs by one nucleotide. The chain uses TRBV7-3 and TRBJ2-7, with D perhaps being TRBD1 or TRBD2 (5 bases each). The length of the CDR3 is 14 residues. Per germline, CDR1 SGHTA and CDR2 FQGTGA. The CDR3: CASSLGKGLGERYF. The CDR3, as DNA: TGTGCCAGCAGCTTGGGTAAGGGTTTAGGGGAGCGGTACTTC. Combining the CDR3 with reference TRBV7-3 and TRBJ2-7 gives the whole variable domain GAGVSQTPSNKVTEKGKYVELRCDPISGHTALYWYRQSLGQGPEFLIYFQGTGAADDSGLPNDRFFAVRPEGSVSTLKIQRTERGDSAVYLCASSLGKGLGERYFGPGTRLTVT.

This clonotype was detected many times. The rearrangement joins TRBV29-1 to TRBJ2-2; D is ambiguous. V lost 5 bases and J 6 bases, leaving 7 bases between the germline ends. The CDR3 has 11 amino acids. Germline loops: CDR1 SQVTM, CDR2 ANQGSEA. CDR3 amino acids: CSVRSPGELFF. The CDR3 DNA follows: TGCAGCGTTCGGTCACCCGGGGAGCTGTTTTTT.

The chain recombines TRBV10-3 with TRBJ2-1, with D unclear. Germline V gene sequence: CDR1 ENHRY, CDR2 SYGVKD. This CDR3 comprises 13 residues. V was trimmed by 2 bases and J by 2 bases, leaving 4 bases between them. Here the CDR3 DNA reads TGTGCCATCAGTGAGGCGGCCTACAATGAGCAGTTCTTC. Translated: CAISEAAYNEQFF.

V usage is TRBV11-2 and J usage is TRBJ2-1; the match to TRBD2 covers 9 bases. The V segment lost 5 bases and the J segment 12 bases; nucleotides outside the gene matches: 11. Germline V gene lookup returns CDR1 SGHAT and CDR2 FQNNGV. The CDR3 has 14 residues. The CDR3 nucleotides are TGTGCCAGCAGCCCGGGACTAGCATTTAGTGGGCAGTTCTTC. It yields the protein CASSPGLAFSGQFF.

This chain connects TRBV19 to TRBJ1-4, with D perhaps TRBD1 (5 bases). The V end lost 3 bases, the J end lost 5 bases, and 10 bases lay between the germline ends. The CDR3 spans 14 residues. Germline CDR1 and CDR2: LNHDA and SQIVND (reference sequence). The CDR3 DNA sequence: TGTGCCAGTAGTATTGGGGCTGTAAATGAAAAACTGTTTTTT. Translated: CASSIGAVNEKLFF.

This clonotype came up once. Compared with germline, one end of the junction differs, possibly owing to a read error. The J gene is TRBJ1-6, the V gene TRBV7-7; tentative D call: TRBD1 (5 bases). This CDR3 has 17 residues. Germline assignment: CDR1 SSHAT and CDR2 FNYEAQ (reference sequence). The DNA of the CDR3 is TGTGCTAGCAGCTTAGCAGGGACCGGTACCTATAATTCACCCCTCCACTTT. Translating gives CASSLAGTGTYNSPLHF.